The 8 T cell receptor beta chains below were found in one sample sequenced in a study of cytomegalovirus exposure and HLA in healthy donors. Primers: 60 Vbeta forward and 13 Jbeta reverse. Profiled with immunoSEQ multiplex PCR; TCRdb holds only in-frame clones, not every one. Of around 140,000 clones listed, about 76% are singletons. Material: PBMCs. The receptors stem from a male donor in good health and CMV-seronegative.

V is TRBV5-1 and J is TRBJ2-7, with D possibly matching TRBD1 (5 bases). V was cut by 3 bases and J by 2 bases, with 9 bases left in between. Per germline, CDR1 SGHRS and CDR2 YFSETQ. There are 13 residues in the CDR3. CDR3 loop: CASSSGHTYEQYF. The CDR3 DNA follows: TGCGCCAGCAGCTCCGGACATACCTACGAGCAGTACTTC.

As DNA, the CDR3 is TGTGCCAGTACATCGAGGACTGAAGCTTTCTTT. It specifies CASTSRTEAFF. The chain links TRBV19 to TRBJ1-1; D gene ambiguous. This CDR3 is built from 11 residues. The V end was cut by 7 bases, the J end by 5 bases, with 8 bases between. Germline CDR1 is LNHDA and CDR2 is SQIVND (reference sequence).

In this sample, this clone turned up a few times. This chain connects TRBV5-1 to TRBJ2-5, with 9 bases matching TRBD1. The CDR3 contains 16 residues. Germline lookup yields CDR1 SGHRS and CDR2 YFSETQ. Unmatched junction bases numbered 9, after V lost 4 bases and J lost 2 bases. The CDR3 DNA is TGCGCCAGCAGCGCCGGGGGGACAGGGTCACAAGAGACCCAGTACTTC. This codes for CASSAGGTGSQETQYF.

This chain connects TRBV6-5 to TRBJ1-1, with D maybe TRBD1 (5 bases). Looked up from germline, CDR1 is MNHEY and CDR2 is SVGAGI. V dropped 5 bases and J dropped 5 bases, with 15 bases sitting between them. This CDR3 region has 14 residues. The CDR3 sequence: CASSEGEGWTEAFF. The CDR3 nucleotides are TGTGCCAGCAGTGAAGGGGAGGGGTGGACTGAAGCTTTCTTT.

The chain combines TRBV7-3 with TRBJ2-1; 10 nucleotides align to TRBD2. Germline V gene sequence: CDR1 SGHTA, CDR2 FQGTGA. The V segment lost 0 bases and the J segment 3 bases; nucleotides outside the gene matches: 8. The CDR3 is 18 residues long. The CDR3 DNA reads TGTGCCAGCAGCTTAACAGGAGCGGCTAGCGGGAGCTACAATGAGCAGTTCTTC. Translated, it gives CASSLTGAASGSYNEQFF. Drawing the rest from reference TRBV7-3 and TRBJ2-1, the complete variable domain is GAGVSQTPSNKVTEKGKYVELRCDPISGHTALYWYRQSLGQGPEFLIYFQGTGAADDSGLPNDRFFAVRPEGSVSTLKIQRTERGDSAVYLCASSLTGAASGSYNEQFFGPGTRLTVL.

The V and J genes are TRBV29-1 and TRBJ2-6, with D tentatively TRBD2 (5 bases). V was trimmed by 5 bases and J by 0 bases, leaving 14 bases between them. Germline-derived CDR1 and CDR2 are SQVTM and ANQGSEA. The CDR3 runs 16 residues. The chain's CDR3 is CSVQLAFSSGANVLTF. The CDR3 DNA reads as TGCAGCGTTCAGCTAGCCTTCAGCTCTGGGGCCAACGTCCTGACTTTC. Full variable domain (outside the CDR3, taken from reference TRBV29-1 and TRBJ2-6): SAVISQKPSRDICQRGTSLTIQCQVDSQVTMMFWYRQQPGQSLTLIATANQGSEATYESGFVIDKFPISRPNLTFSTLTVSNMSPEDSSIYLCSVQLAFSSGANVLTFGAGSRLTVL.

This sequence joins TRBV7-9 and TRBJ2-7; 11 nucleotides agree with TRBD2. The CDR3 is 16 amino acids. With 5 bases clipped from V and 7 bases from J, the junction kept 13 bases outside the gene matches. Germline V gene data show CDR1 as SEHNR and CDR2 as FQNEAQ (reference sequence). The CDR3 sequence: CASSGTALAGVSEQYF. The CDR3 DNA reads as TGTGCCAGCAGCGGGACCGCACTAGCGGGAGTTTCTGAGCAGTACTTC.

The rearrangement joins TRBV7-9 to TRBJ1-5; tentative D call: TRBD1 (5 bases). Germline V gene data show CDR1 as SEHNR and CDR2 as FQNEAQ (reference sequence). This CDR3 has 16 residues. V was pared by 5 bases and J by 0 bases, with 14 bases between. CDR3 DNA sequence: TGTGCCAGCAGCGCCAGGGAACAGGCTAGCAATCAGCCCCAGCATTTT. It encodes CASSAREQASNQPQHF.